Below, 18 T cell receptor beta chains from the same sample are listed, as sequenced in a study of blood T cell repertoires in COVID-19. The data were produced by immunoSEQ multiplex PCR, yet TCRdb's version contains in-frame clones alone and is incomplete. The sample has around 60,000 clones; 88% are singletons. Sequences were obtained from peripheral blood. These receptors came from a man aged 50 to 60 with active COVID-19.

Written as DNA, the CDR3 is TGTGCCAGCAGCCAACAGAGCGGGGGGACCCGTGAGCAGTTCTTC. This translates into CASSQQSGGTREQFF. The genes are TRBV3-1 (or the pseudogene TRBV3-2) and TRBJ2-1; TRBD2 agrees at 9 bases. This CDR3 is built from 15 residues. V shed 2 bases, J shed 9 bases, and the junction held 8 bases outside the gene matches. CDR1 and CDR2 (germline): LGHDT, YNNKEL (reference sequence).

This sequence joins TRBV20-1 and TRBJ2-7; 10 bases align to TRBD1. The V gene end was trimmed by 3 bases and the J gene end by 4 bases; junction bases not matched to a gene: 9. CDR1 and CDR2 from the germline V gene are DFQATT and SNEGSKA (reference sequence). This CDR3 is built from 15 residues. The chain's CDR3 is CSASGRGQGPYEQYF. CDR3 bases: TGCAGTGCTAGTGGGAGGGGACAGGGGCCGTACGAGCAGTACTTC.

The chain has TRBV5-1 and TRBJ2-5, with TRBD1 matching 12 bases. Trimming removed 3 bases from V and 5 bases from J; junction bases left unmatched: 11. Germline assignment: CDR1 SGHRS and CDR2 YFSETQ. This CDR3 has 17 amino acids. The chain's CDR3 is CASSSLAGTGGRETQYF. DNA of the CDR3: TGCGCCAGCAGCTCCCTTGCCGGGACAGGGGGCAGGGAGACCCAGTACTTC.

This clone was seen more than once but under ten times. J is TRBJ1-1 and V is TRBV6-2 or TRBV6-3; D may be TRBD1 (6 bases). Looked up from germline, CDR1 is MNHEY and CDR2 is SVGEGT. The V end was cut by 4 bases, the J end by 6 bases, with 18 bases between. This CDR3 has 15 residues. Here the CDR3 reads CASSSHRADMPEAFF. The DNA for the CDR3 is TGTGCCAGCAGTTCCCACAGGGCGGATATGCCTGAAGCTTTCTTT.

The chain employs TRBV7-9 and TRBJ1-2, with TRBD1 as a possible D gene (5 bases). Germline assignment: CDR1 SEHNR and CDR2 FQNEAQ (reference sequence). CDR3 length equals 15 residues. V lost 1 base and J 4 bases, leaving 13 bases between the germline ends. The CDR3 nucleotides are TGTGCCAGCAGCTTAGGGGAGGGGCCTGGCTATGGCTACACCTTC. This codes for CASSLGEGPGYGYTF.

This clone appeared once. The chain recombines TRBV5-1 with TRBJ2-3; 8 bases agree with TRBD2. Germline lookup yields CDR1 SGHRS and CDR2 YFSETQ. Trimming took 6 bases from V and 2 from J; bases not matched to a gene: 8. This CDR3 region has 15 residues. The CDR3 coding sequence is TGCGCCAGCAATCCGGGTAGCGGGGACACAGATACGCAGTATTTT. It codes for CASNPGSGDTDTQYF.

This clone has just a few counts. The chain joins TRBV19 to TRBJ1-1, with 9 bases lining up with TRBD1. Germline lookup yields CDR1 LNHDA and CDR2 SQIVND (reference sequence). V was clipped by 6 bases and J by 4 bases; unmatched bases: 6. This CDR3 is 14 amino acids long. The CDR3 nucleotides read TGTGCCAGTAGCGACAGGGGGGACGTCACTGAAGCTTTCTTT. It codes for CASSDRGDVTEAFF. The full variable domain, completed using reference TRBV19 and TRBJ1-1, is DGGITQSPKYLFRKEGQNVTLSCEQNLNHDAMYWYRQDPGQGLRLIYYSQIVNDFQKGDIAEGYSVSREKKESFPLTVTSAQKNPTAFYLCASSDRGDVTEAFFGQGTRLTVV.

V usage is TRBV3-1 (or the pseudogene TRBV3-2) and J usage is TRBJ2-3; 9 bases fit TRBD2. Losses at the gene ends were 3 bases for V and 5 bases for J; bases not matched to a gene: 3. The CDR3 length is 14 residues. The V gene's germline CDR1 is LGHDT and CDR2 YNNKEL (reference sequence). The CDR3 loop is CASSQLAGKDTQYF. In nucleotides, the CDR3 is TGTGCCAGCAGCCAGCTAGCGGGGAAAGATACGCAGTATTTT.

The chain joins TRBV19 to TRBJ2-5; TRBD1 matches at 9 bases. The CDR3 covers 16 residues. With V trimmed by 1 base and J by 5 bases, 8 bases remained unmatched. The germline gives CDR1 LNHDA, CDR2 SQIVND (reference sequence). CDR3 sequence: CASSIAATGGRETQYF. CDR3 coding DNA: TGTGCCAGTAGTATAGCCGCCACAGGGGGCAGGGAGACCCAGTACTTC.

This clone occurred a few times. The chain recombines TRBV30 with TRBJ1-3; D is possibly TRBD1 (6 bases). Germline V gene sequence: CDR1 GTSNPN, CDR2 SVGIG (reference sequence). The ends were cut back, 6 bases at V and 2 bases at J, with 11 bases in the middle. The CDR3 runs to 13 residues. CDR3 sequence (DNA): TGTGCCTGCTTACAGGGAACTGGAAACACCATATATTTT. This encodes CACLQGTGNTIYF.

The rearrangement uses TRBV7-2 and TRBJ1-1; D not resolved. The CDR3 is 14 residues long. CDR1 and CDR2 (germline): SGHTA, FQGNSA. V was pared by 3 bases and J by 1 base, with 9 bases between. CDR3 in amino acids: CASSFELSNTEAFF. CDR3 coding DNA: TGTGCCAGCAGCTTTGAACTCTCGAACACTGAAGCTTTCTTT.

This clone was seen only a few times. The rearrangement uses TRBV7-3 and TRBJ2-2, with TRBD2 identical over 9 bases. The J segment lost 1 base and the V segment lost 3 bases, leaving 0 bases of the junction unmatched. Germline V gene lookup returns CDR1 SGHTA and CDR2 FQGTGA. The CDR3 spans 15 residues. CDR3 nucleotide sequence: TGTGCCAGCAGCTTTAGCGGGGGGAACACCGGGGAGCTGTTTTTT. Translation: CASSFSGGNTGELFF.

This chain joins TRBV15 and TRBJ2-7; the D gene is possibly TRBD1 (6 bases). Germline V lookup: CDR1 LNHNV, CDR2 YYDKDF (reference sequence). With 0 bases removed from V and 3 bases from J, the gap between germline ends came to 9 bases. CDR3 length: 14 amino acids. The chain's CDR3 is CATSRDRGNYEQYF. The DNA for the CDR3 is TGTGCCACCAGCAGAGACAGGGGAAACTACGAGCAGTACTTC.

This clone was seen more than once but under ten times. The V gene is TRBV7-3, the J gene TRBJ2-3; 7 bases are shared with TRBD2. This CDR3 spans 16 amino acids. The junction had 10 bases not matched to a gene; V was cut back by 5 bases and J by 2 bases. The germline V gene has CDR1 SGHTA and CDR2 FQGTGA. In DNA, the CDR3 is TGTGCCAGCAGCCCTGGACTAGGCGGGACCACAGATACGCAGTATTTT. Translated, it gives CASSPGLGGTTDTQYF. The variable domain in full, with the rest retrieved from reference TRBV7-3 and TRBJ2-3, is GAGVSQTPSNKVTEKGKYVELRCDPISGHTALYWYRQSLGQGPEFLIYFQGTGAADDSGLPNDRFFAVRPEGSVSTLKIQRTERGDSAVYLCASSPGLGGTTDTQYFGPGTRLTVL.

The V call is TRBV6-1, the J call TRBJ1-5; D gene uncertain. This CDR3 has 12 amino acids. V gave up 3 bases and J gave up 7 bases, with 7 bases separating them. From germline, CDR1 is MNHNS and CDR2 SASEGT. The chain's CDR3 is CASSDGWQPQHF. The CDR3 DNA reads as TGTGCCAGCAGTGACGGGTGGCAGCCCCAGCATTTT.

V usage is TRBV9 and J usage is TRBJ2-2, with D perhaps TRBD2 (7 bases). The V and J ends lost 4 bases and 4 bases respectively, with 20 bases between them. This CDR3 is 17 amino acids long. Per the germline V gene, CDR1 is SGDLS and CDR2 is YYNGEE. Here the CDR3 DNA reads TGTGCCAGCAGCCCGCCCGGGGCGGGGGCGGGCACCGGGGAGCTGTTTTTT. Translating gives CASSPPGAGAGTGELFF.

The chain is built from TRBV10-3 and TRBJ2-1; 8 nucleotides align to TRBD2. Germline-derived CDR1 and CDR2 are ENHRY and SYGVKD. V was pared by 7 bases and J by 7 bases, with 12 bases of the junction left unmatched. The CDR3 spans 15 residues. The CDR3 DNA is TGTGCCATCACCACTACGGGGGGGCCTCGGAATGAGCAGTTCTTC. This encodes CAITTTGGPRNEQFF.

This chain connects TRBV4-2 to TRBJ1-4; 9 bases fit TRBD1. Germline values: CDR1 LGHNA, CDR2 YNFKEQ. V trimming: 3 bases; J trimming: 8 bases; junction bases outside the gene matches: 4. The CDR3 extends over 14 amino acids. This chain's CDR3 is CASSQGTGNEKLFF. The CDR3 nucleotides read TGTGCCAGCAGCCAGGGGACAGGGAACGAAAAACTGTTTTTT.